These T cell receptor beta chains were read from a single sample in a study of T-cell reconstitution after alpha-beta-depleted transplantation in children. TCRdb processed the PCR reads anew with MiXCR; each CDR3 protein has one entry. The repertoire holds a few hundred thousand distinct CDR3 sequences, with about 10% as singletons. The specimen comprised PBMCs from the stem cell graft donor, sampled from the stem cell graft. These receptors were collected from a human donor who donated a stem cell graft to a child with SCID. CDR3s include the opening cysteine and the closing phenylalanine or tryptophan. A D gene is named only where the DNA matches it firmly. Some rows have no size entry. The others give once, few or many, or a class for an expanded clone.

clone size: many
D gene: TRBD2
J gene: TRBJ2-7
V gene: TRBV5-4
CDR3 protein: CASSLEKLAGYEQYF
CDR3 DNA: TGTGCCAGCAGCTTGGAAAAACTAGCGGGCTACGAGCAGTACTTC

clone size: few
D gene: .
J gene: TRBJ2-7
V gene: TRBV12-3/TRBV12-4
CDR3 protein: CASSLDWGEQYF
CDR3 DNA: TGTGCCAGCAGCCTAGACTGGGGGGAGCAGTACTTC

clone size: few
D gene: .
J gene: TRBJ2-7
V gene: TRBV6-1
CDR3 protein: CASSETADIYEQYF
CDR3 DNA: TGTGCCAGCAGTGAAACTGCAGATATCTACGAGCAGTACTTC

clone size: few
D gene: .
J gene: TRBJ1-5
V gene: TRBV27
CDR3 protein: CASSLNPGLLPPQHF
CDR3 DNA: TGTGCCAGCAGTTTAAACCCGGGTCTGCTTCCCCCCCAGCATTTT

clone size: many
D gene: TRBD1
J gene: TRBJ1-2
V gene: TRBV25-1
CDR3 protein: CASGQGWGYGYTF
CDR3 DNA: TGTGCCAGCGGACAGGGGTGGGGCTATGGCTACACCTTC

clone size: .
D gene: .
J gene: TRBJ2-1
V gene: TRBV5-6
CDR3 protein: CASSSNLNEQFF
CDR3 DNA: TGTGCCAGCAGCTCAAACTTAAATGAGCAGTTCTTC

clone size: few
D gene: .
J gene: TRBJ1-3
V gene: TRBV27
CDR3 protein: CASSPMAGWASGNTIYF
CDR3 DNA: TGTGCCAGCAGCCCTATGGCGGGATGGGCCTCTGGAAACACCATATATTTT

clone size: .
D gene: .
J gene: TRBJ2-7
V gene: TRBV5-6
CDR3 protein: CASSFPQGNEQYF
CDR3 DNA: TGTGCCAGCAGCTTTCCACAGGGTAACGAGCAGTACTTC

clone size: few
D gene: .
J gene: TRBJ2-7
V gene: TRBV10-3
CDR3 protein: CAISERVGQQYF
CDR3 DNA: TGTGCCATCAGTGAGCGCGTAGGGCAGCAGTACTTC

clone size: .
D gene: TRBD2
J gene: TRBJ2-1
V gene: TRBV7-2
CDR3 protein: CASRLAVGSYNEQFF
CDR3 DNA: TGTGCCAGCAGGCTAGCGGTGGGCTCCTACAATGAGCAGTTCTTC

clone size: .
D gene: .
J gene: TRBJ2-5
V gene: TRBV20-1
CDR3 protein: CSAGTMAQAAETQYF
CDR3 DNA: TGCAGTGCTGGGACGATGGCTCAGGCGGCAGAGACCCAGTACTTC

clone size: many
D gene: .
J gene: TRBJ2-3
V gene: TRBV20-1
CDR3 protein: CSARPDRHTQYF
CDR3 DNA: TGCAGTGCTAGACCGGACAGACATACGCAGTATTTT

clone size: .
D gene: .
J gene: TRBJ2-5
V gene: TRBV15
CDR3 protein: CATSRDQSHRAGPQYF
CDR3 DNA: TGTGCCACCAGCAGAGATCAATCACACAGGGCTGGGCCCCAGTACTTC

clone size: few
D gene: TRBD1
J gene: TRBJ2-1
V gene: TRBV5-5
CDR3 protein: CASSSPGQGGRVQFF
CDR3 DNA: TGTGCCAGCAGCTCTCCGGGACAGGGGGGACGAGTGCAGTTCTTC

clone size: many
D gene: .
J gene: TRBJ2-7
V gene: TRBV25-1
CDR3 protein: CASSEYEGGLYEQYF
CDR3 DNA: TGTGCCAGCAGTGAATATGAAGGGGGTCTATACGAGCAGTACTTC

clone size: .
D gene: .
J gene: TRBJ2-2
V gene: TRBV29-1
CDR3 protein: CSVDTEHPTGELFF
CDR3 DNA: TGCAGCGTTGACACCGAGCATCCCACCGGGGAGCTGTTTTTT

clone size: .
D gene: TRBD2
J gene: TRBJ2-3
V gene: TRBV6-1
CDR3 protein: CASSKRAGVGTDTQYF
CDR3 DNA: TGTGCCAGCAGTAAACGAGCGGGGGTGGGAACAGATACGCAGTATTTT

clone size: few
D gene: .
J gene: TRBJ1-1
V gene: TRBV7-8
CDR3 protein: CASSPTLPRVNTEAFF
CDR3 DNA: TGTGCCAGCAGCCCTACCCTGCCCCGAGTGAACACTGAAGCTTTCTTT

clone size: few
D gene: .
J gene: TRBJ2-3
V gene: TRBV19
CDR3 protein: CASSISGTAGTDTQYF
CDR3 DNA: TGTGCCAGTAGTATCTCTGGGACTGCGGGAACAGATACGCAGTATTTT

clone size: few
D gene: .
J gene: TRBJ1-2
V gene: TRBV19
CDR3 protein: CATTRGGSYGYTF
CDR3 DNA: TGTGCCACGACGAGGGGGGGAAGCTATGGCTACACCTTC

clone size: many
D gene: .
J gene: TRBJ2-2
V gene: TRBV10-3
CDR3 protein: CAISGWGQEANTGELFF
CDR3 DNA: TGTGCCATCAGTGGTTGGGGACAAGAAGCGAACACCGGGGAGCTGTTTTTT

clone size: .
D gene: TRBD2
J gene: TRBJ2-2
V gene: TRBV19
CDR3 protein: CASSIRRTSGTRDTGELFF
CDR3 DNA: TGTGCCAGTAGTATTCGGCGGACTAGCGGGACCAGAGACACCGGGGAGCTGTTTTTT

clone size: .
D gene: .
J gene: TRBJ2-7
V gene: TRBV20-1
CDR3 protein: CSARTGQGYYEQYF
CDR3 DNA: TGCAGTGCTAGGACGGGCCAGGGGTACTACGAGCAGTACTTC

clone size: few
D gene: .
J gene: TRBJ2-1
V gene: TRBV12-3/TRBV12-4
CDR3 protein: CASSTRDPYNEQFF
CDR3 DNA: TGTGCCAGCAGTACCCGGGACCCCTACAATGAGCAGTTCTTC

clone size: many
D gene: .
J gene: TRBJ2-7
V gene: TRBV6-6
CDR3 protein: CASSWQGRYEQYF
CDR3 DNA: TGTGCCAGCTCCTGGCAGGGGCGCTACGAGCAGTACTTC

clone size: .
D gene: .
J gene: TRBJ2-1
V gene: TRBV6-5
CDR3 protein: CASSYSRFGTYNEQFF
CDR3 DNA: TGTGCCAGCAGTTACTCCCGCTTCGGGACCTACAATGAGCAGTTCTTC

clone size: many
D gene: .
J gene: TRBJ1-1
V gene: TRBV6-5
CDR3 protein: CASSYGTWGNTEAFF
CDR3 DNA: TGTGCCAGCAGTTACGGGACCTGGGGGAACACTGAAGCTTTCTTT

clone size: many
D gene: .
J gene: TRBJ1-2
V gene: TRBV6-1
CDR3 protein: CASTHLSGTYGYTF
CDR3 DNA: TGTGCCAGCACCCACTTGTCAGGGACCTATGGCTACACCTTC

clone size: .
D gene: .
J gene: TRBJ2-3
V gene: TRBV4-1
CDR3 protein: CASSQDGGESFSRGGGLDTQYF
CDR3 DNA: TGCGCCAGCAGCCAAGACGGCGGAGAATCCTTTTCGCGGGGAGGGGGATTAGATACGCAGTATTTT

clone size: .
D gene: .
J gene: TRBJ2-7
V gene: TRBV2
CDR3 protein: CASTRQHQWVYEQYF
CDR3 DNA: TGTGCCAGCACCCGACAGCACCAATGGGTCTACGAGCAGTACTTC

clone size: many
D gene: .
J gene: TRBJ2-7
V gene: TRBV4-1
CDR3 protein: CASSQDRLVSYEQYF
CDR3 DNA: TGCGCCAGCAGCCAAGATCGACTCGTCTCCTACGAGCAGTACTTC

clone size: .
D gene: TRBD1
J gene: TRBJ2-7
V gene: TRBV7-9
CDR3 protein: CASSSPGWTGNGEQYF
CDR3 DNA: TGTGCCAGCAGCTCCCCTGGTTGGACAGGGAACGGCGAGCAGTACTTC

clone size: few
D gene: TRBD2
J gene: TRBJ2-5
V gene: TRBV7-9
CDR3 protein: CASSFGLAGEETQYF
CDR3 DNA: TGTGCCAGCAGCTTTGGACTAGCGGGGGAAGAGACCCAGTACTTC

clone size: .
D gene: .
J gene: TRBJ2-3
V gene: TRBV6-5
CDR3 protein: CASSYNAGNTDTQYF
CDR3 DNA: TGTGCCAGCAGTTACAACGCGGGGAACACAGATACGCAGTATTTT

clone size: .
D gene: TRBD2
J gene: TRBJ2-7
V gene: TRBV6-5
CDR3 protein: CASSFGLAGDTYF
CDR3 DNA: TGTGCCAGCAGTTTTGGACTAGCGGGGGATACGTACTTC

clone size: .
D gene: TRBD2
J gene: TRBJ2-5
V gene: TRBV5-1
CDR3 protein: CASRGLADQETQYF
CDR3 DNA: TGCGCCAGCAGGGGACTAGCCGACCAAGAGACCCAGTACTTC

clone size: .
D gene: .
J gene: TRBJ1-1
V gene: TRBV5-1
CDR3 protein: CASSLVADTMNTEAFF
CDR3 DNA: TGCGCCAGCAGCTTGGTAGCAGATACAATGAACACTGAAGCTTTCTTT

clone size: few
D gene: .
J gene: TRBJ2-5
V gene: TRBV5-1
CDR3 protein: CASRPWTEKETQYF
CDR3 DNA: TGCGCCAGCAGACCCTGGACAGAAAAAGAGACCCAGTACTTC

clone size: few
D gene: .
J gene: TRBJ2-7
V gene: TRBV12-3/TRBV12-4
CDR3 protein: CASRLAASYEQYF
CDR3 DNA: TGTGCCAGCAGGCTGGCAGCCTCCTACGAGCAGTACTTC

clone size: .
D gene: TRBD2
J gene: TRBJ2-5
V gene: TRBV6-2/TRBV6-3
CDR3 protein: CASSSGLAIQETQYF
CDR3 DNA: TGTGCCAGCAGTTCGGGACTAGCGATCCAAGAGACCCAGTACTTC

clone size: .
D gene: .
J gene: TRBJ1-2
V gene: TRBV3-1
CDR3 protein: CASSRGAGQAGYTF
CDR3 DNA: TGTGCCAGCAGCCGAGGGGCGGGCCAGGCCGGCTACACCTTC

clone size: many
D gene: .
J gene: TRBJ1-4
V gene: TRBV9
CDR3 protein: CASSVGPGIDEKLFF
CDR3 DNA: TGTGCCAGCAGCGTAGGTCCAGGGATAGATGAAAAACTGTTTTTT

clone size: few
D gene: .
J gene: TRBJ2-7
V gene: TRBV12-3/TRBV12-4
CDR3 protein: CASSPDVGAGYEQYF
CDR3 DNA: TGTGCCAGCAGCCCGGACGTCGGCGCGGGATACGAGCAGTACTTC

clone size: many
D gene: .
J gene: TRBJ2-3
V gene: TRBV20-1
CDR3 protein: CSARDRAVDPQYF
CDR3 DNA: TGCAGTGCTAGAGACAGGGCAGTCGACCCTCAGTATTTT

clone size: many
D gene: .
J gene: TRBJ2-3
V gene: TRBV5-1
CDR3 protein: CASSLRTGVSTDTQYF
CDR3 DNA: TGCGCCAGCAGCTTGCGCACGGGGGTTAGCACAGATACGCAGTATTTT

clone size: few
D gene: .
J gene: TRBJ1-5
V gene: TRBV24-1
CDR3 protein: CATSEGNQPQHF
CDR3 DNA: TGTGCCACCAGTGAAGGGAATCAGCCCCAGCATTTT

clone size: .
D gene: TRBD2
J gene: TRBJ2-3
V gene: TRBV7-6
CDR3 protein: CASSLEFPIGRTSDASTDTQYF
CDR3 DNA: TGTGCTAGCAGCTTAGAATTTCCGATCGGGAGGACTAGCGATGCTAGCACAGATACGCAGTATTTT

clone size: many
D gene: .
J gene: TRBJ2-1
V gene: TRBV12-3/TRBV12-4
CDR3 protein: CASRSYLPTGDEQFF
CDR3 DNA: TGTGCCAGCAGAAGCTATCTACCAACTGGGGATGAGCAGTTCTTC

clone size: few
D gene: .
J gene: TRBJ1-2
V gene: TRBV20-1
CDR3 protein: CSARDPGVNYGYTF
CDR3 DNA: TGCAGTGCTAGAGATCCCGGGGTGAACTATGGCTACACCTTC